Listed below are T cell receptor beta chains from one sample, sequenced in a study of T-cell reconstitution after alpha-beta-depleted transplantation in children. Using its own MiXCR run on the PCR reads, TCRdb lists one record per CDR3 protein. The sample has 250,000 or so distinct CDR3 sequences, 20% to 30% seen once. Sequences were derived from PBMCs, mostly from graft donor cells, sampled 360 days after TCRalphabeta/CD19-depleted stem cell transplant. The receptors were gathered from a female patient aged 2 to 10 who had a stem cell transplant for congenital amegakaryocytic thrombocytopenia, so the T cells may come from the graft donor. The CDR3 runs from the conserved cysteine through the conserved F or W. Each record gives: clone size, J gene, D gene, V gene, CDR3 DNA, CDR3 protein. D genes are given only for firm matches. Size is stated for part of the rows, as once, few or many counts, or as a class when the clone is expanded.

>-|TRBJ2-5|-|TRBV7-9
TGTGCCAGCAGCCCCCAGATTTTTGGAGAGACCCAGTACTTC
CASSPQIFGETQYF
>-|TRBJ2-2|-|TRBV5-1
TGCGCCAGCAGGATGGAGGCGGACAGTACCACCGGGGAGCTGTTTTTT
CASRMEADSTTGELFF
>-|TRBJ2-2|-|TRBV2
TGTGCCAGCAGTGTGTCGGGAGTAGTCCCCGGGGAGCTGTTTTTT
CASSVSGVVPGELFF
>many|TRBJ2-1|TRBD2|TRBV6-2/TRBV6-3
TGTGCCAGCAGTTTGACTAGCGGGAACTACAATGAGCAGTTCTTC
CASSLTSGNYNEQFF
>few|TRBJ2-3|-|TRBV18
TGTGCCAGCTCACCAAAAGATACGCAGTATTTT
CASSPKDTQYF
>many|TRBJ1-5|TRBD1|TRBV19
TGTGCCAGTAGTACCGGGACAGCTAGCAATCAGCCCCAGCATTTT
CASSTGTASNQPQHF
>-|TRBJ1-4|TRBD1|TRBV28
TGTGCCAGCAGTTTGACGGGACAGGGGGTTGAAAAACTGTTTTTT
CASSLTGQGVEKLFF
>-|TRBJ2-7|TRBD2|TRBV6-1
TGTGCCAGCAGTAGAAAACTAGCGGGAGGGTACGAGCAGTACTTC
CASSRKLAGGYEQYF
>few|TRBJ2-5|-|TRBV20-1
TGCAGTGCTAGAAGGGGTGCGGAGACCCAGTACTTC
CSARRGAETQYF
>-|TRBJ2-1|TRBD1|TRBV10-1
TGCGCCAGCAGTGAGAACAGGGGGCCTCTCCACAATGAGCAGTTCTTC
CASSENRGPLHNEQFF
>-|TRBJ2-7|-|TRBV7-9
TGTGCCAGCAGCCGGAGGGGGACTCGCTACGAGCAGTACTTC
CASSRRGTRYEQYF
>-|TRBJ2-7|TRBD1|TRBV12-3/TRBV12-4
TGTGCCAGCAGTTCCTCGAGCCGGACAGGGCTCTACGAGCAGTACTTC
CASSSSSRTGLYEQYF
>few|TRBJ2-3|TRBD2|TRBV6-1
TGTGCCAGCAGTACGGGGCGGGGACTAGCGGAGCTCACAGATACGCAGTATTTT
CASSTGRGLAELTDTQYF
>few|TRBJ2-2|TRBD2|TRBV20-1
TGCAGTGCACTGGGACTAGCGGGAGTAGTGAACACCGGGGAGCTGTTTTTT
CSALGLAGVVNTGELFF
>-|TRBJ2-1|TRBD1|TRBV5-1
TGCGCCAGCAGCTTGGGCCTAACAGGGGGCGCCGACAATGAGCAGTTCTTC
CASSLGLTGGADNEQFF
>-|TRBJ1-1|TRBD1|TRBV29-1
TGCAGCGTCGTGAAAGGTCTGGGACAGGCTGAAGCTTTCTTT
CSVVKGLGQAEAFF
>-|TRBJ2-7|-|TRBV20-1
TGCAGTGCTACCCCCTCGCAGAGAACCTACGAGCAGTACTTC
CSATPSQRTYEQYF
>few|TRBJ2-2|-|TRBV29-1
TGCAGCGTTGAATCGGGGGCGGACACCGGGGAGCTGTTTTTT
CSVESGADTGELFF
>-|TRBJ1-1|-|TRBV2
TGTGCCAGCACAATTCCAGCTGTAGCTAAAGCTTTCTTT
CASTIPAVAKAFF
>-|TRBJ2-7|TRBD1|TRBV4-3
TGCGCCAGCAGCCAAGATTGGACAGGGGTATTCGAACTTAACGAGCAGTACTTC
CASSQDWTGVFELNEQYF
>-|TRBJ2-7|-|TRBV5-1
TGCGCCAGCAGCTTAGGGCGGGACAACTTCTACGAGCAGTACTTC
CASSLGRDNFYEQYF
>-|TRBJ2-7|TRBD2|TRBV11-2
TGTGCCAGCAGGCCCTTCGGGGGGAGCTCCTACGAGCAGTACTTC
CASRPFGGSSYEQYF
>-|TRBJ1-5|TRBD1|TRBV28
TGTGCCAGCAGCTCAGGACAGGGGGTTCAGCATTTT
CASSSGQGVQHF
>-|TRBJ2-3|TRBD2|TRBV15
TGTGCCACCAGGGGGTTTGCGGGAGAGTCTGCAGATACGCAGTATTTT
CATRGFAGESADTQYF
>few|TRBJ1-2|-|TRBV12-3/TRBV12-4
TGTGCCAGCAGCCAGGGACCAGGAGGCTATGGCTACACCTTC
CASSQGPGGYGYTF
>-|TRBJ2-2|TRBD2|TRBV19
TGTGCCAGTAGTATAGTAGCGGGGAAGGAGAACACCGGGGAGCTGTTTTTT
CASSIVAGKENTGELFF